This entry lists 9 T cell receptor beta chains sequenced from one sample in a study of T cells in Graves' hyperthyroidism and ophthalmopathy. What was amplified from RNA transcripts were TCR beta CDR3 regions. The study used the HTBI primer set for a first-round RT-PCR of the TCR CDR3. TCRdb independently ran MiXCR on the multiplex PCR reads; one entry per CDR3 protein. The sample comprises more than 450,000 distinct CDR3 sequences, 15% to 20% of which are singletons, and 45% to 50% rests with the top ten. Sequencing was performed on blood. These TCRs come from a man aged 35-49 years with Graves' ophthalmopathy.

This clonotype was recorded many times. This sequence joins TRBV7-9 and TRBJ1-1, with unresolved D. The CDR3 is 15 amino acids. The germline V gene has CDR1 SEHNR and CDR2 FQNEAQ (reference sequence). Trimming took 1 base from V and 0 from J, leaving 9 bases between them. CDR3 DNA: TGTGCCAGCAGCTTAGATACCAGTTTGAACACTGAAGCTTTCTTT. Amino acids: CASSLDTSLNTEAFF.

This clonotype was seen a few times. This sequence joins TRBV2 and TRBJ1-1, with TRBD1 as a possible D gene (5 bases). V lost 5 bases to trimming and J lost 11 bases, with 15 bases between them. The CDR3 covers 12 residues. The germline V gene encodes CDR1 SNHLY and CDR2 FYNNEI. CDR3 region: CASSRQLSPAFF. CDR3 nucleotide sequence: TGTGCCAGCAGTCGACAGTTATCCCCGGCTTTCTTT.

This clonotype occurred many times. This chain connects TRBV11-2 to TRBJ2-3, with D possibly TRBD2 on 6 matching bases. V was shortened by 1 base and J by 2 bases, with 10 bases between the two germline ends. CDR3 size: 15 residues. In germline, CDR1 is SGHAT, CDR2 FQNNGV. CDR3 residues: CASSLAGGVTDTQYF. The CDR3 DNA reads TGTGCCAGCAGCTTAGCCGGGGGAGTCACAGATACGCAGTATTTT.

This clonotype was seen at least ten times. The chain links TRBV18 to TRBJ2-5; D could derive from TRBD1 or TRBD2 (6 bases each). Between the trimmed V and J ends, which lost 6 bases and 3 bases, there was a span of 14 bases. Germline values: CDR1 KGHSH, CDR2 LQKENI. There are 14 residues in the CDR3. CDR3 region: CASSLRGLEETQYF. DNA of the CDR3: TGTGCCAGCTCCCTCAGGGGACTCGAAGAGACCCAGTACTTC.

V is TRBV20-1 and J is TRBJ2-3, with D possibly TRBD2 on 7 matching bases. V gave up 3 bases and J gave up 2 bases, with 21 bases separating them. This CDR3 comprises 17 residues. Germline lookup yields CDR1 DFQATT and CDR2 SNEGSKA (reference sequence). CDR3 in amino acids: CSASRWGGGGATDTQYF. The CDR3 coding sequence is TGCAGTGCTAGTCGCTGGGGGGGGGGGGGCGCCACAGATACGCAGTATTTT.

V gene TRBV5-1 combines with J gene TRBJ2-7; the match to TRBD2 covers 8 bases. From germline, CDR1 is SGHRS and CDR2 YFSETQ. This CDR3 spans 13 amino acids. Trimming took 4 bases from V and 5 from J; bases not matched to a gene: 5. The CDR3 region is CASSPGTRNEQYF. The CDR3 nucleotides read TGCGCCAGCAGCCCCGGGACTAGAAACGAGCAGTACTTC. Looking up the rest from reference TRBV5-1 and TRBJ2-7 gives the full variable domain: KAGVTQTPRYLIKTRGQQVTLSCSPISGHRSVSWYQQTPGQGLQFLFEYFSETQRNKGNFPGRFSGRQFSNSRSEMNVSTLELGDSALYLCASSPGTRNEQYFGPGTRLTVT.

The chain recombines TRBV24-1 with TRBJ2-1, with TRBD1 matching 9 bases. CDR3 length: 16 residues. With V trimmed by 3 bases and J by 4 bases, 6 bases remained unmatched. The germline CDR1 and CDR2 sequences are KGHDR and SFDVKD. The CDR3 bases are TGTGCCACCAGTGATGACGGACAGGGGAGGTACAATGAGCAGTTCTTC. Translated, it gives CATSDDGQGRYNEQFF.

The chain carries TRBV5-1 and TRBJ2-2; D is ambiguous. Trimming stripped 0 bases from V and 0 bases from J, with 9 bases between. This CDR3 has 16 residues. Germline CDR1 and CDR2: SGHRS and YFSETQ. The CDR3: CASSLGALANTGELFF. The CDR3 DNA reads TGCGCCAGCAGCTTGGGGGCACTCGCGAACACCGGGGAGCTGTTTTTT.

This clonotype was detected ten times or more. The rearrangement joins TRBV28 to TRBJ2-1; 9 bases line up with TRBD2. This CDR3 region has 20 residues. CDR1 and CDR2 from the germline V gene are MDHEN and SYDVKM. Trimming removed 1 base from V and 0 bases from J; junction bases left unmatched: 13. The CDR3 here is CASSLSRLAGLQSSYNEQFF. The DNA of the CDR3 is TGTGCCAGCAGTTTATCCCGGCTAGCGGGACTTCAGAGCTCCTACAATGAGCAGTTCTTC. Combining the CDR3 with reference TRBV28 and TRBJ2-1 gives the whole variable domain DVKVTQSSRYLVKRTGEKVFLECVQDMDHENMFWYRQDPGLGLRLIYFSYDVKMKEKGDIPEGYSVSREKKERFSLILESASTNQTSMYLCASSLSRLAGLQSSYNEQFFGPGTRLTVL.